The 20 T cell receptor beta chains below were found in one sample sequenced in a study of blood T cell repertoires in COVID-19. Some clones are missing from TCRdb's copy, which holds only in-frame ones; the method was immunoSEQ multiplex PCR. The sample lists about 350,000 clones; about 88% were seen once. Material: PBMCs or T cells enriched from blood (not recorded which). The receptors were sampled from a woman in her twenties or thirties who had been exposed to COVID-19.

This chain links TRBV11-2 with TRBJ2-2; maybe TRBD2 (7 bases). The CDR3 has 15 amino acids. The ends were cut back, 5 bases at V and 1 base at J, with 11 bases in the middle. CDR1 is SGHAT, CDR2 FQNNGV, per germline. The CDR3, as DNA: TGTGCCAGCAGCGGAAGGGGGGGGAACACCGGGGAGCTGTTTTTT. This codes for CASSGRGGNTGELFF.

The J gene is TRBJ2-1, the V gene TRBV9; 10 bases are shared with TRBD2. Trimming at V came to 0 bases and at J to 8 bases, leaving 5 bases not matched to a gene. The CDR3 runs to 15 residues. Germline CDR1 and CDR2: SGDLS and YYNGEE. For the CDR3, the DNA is TGTGCCAGCAGCGTAGCTAGCGGGAGTAAGTATGAGCAGTTCTTC. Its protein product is CASSVASGSKYEQFF.

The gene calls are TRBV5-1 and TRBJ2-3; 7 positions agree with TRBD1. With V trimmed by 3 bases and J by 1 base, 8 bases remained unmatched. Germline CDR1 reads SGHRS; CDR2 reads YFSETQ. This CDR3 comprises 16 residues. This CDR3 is CASSSNRGVGTDTQYF. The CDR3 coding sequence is TGCGCCAGCAGCTCTAACAGGGGTGTCGGCACAGATACGCAGTATTTT.

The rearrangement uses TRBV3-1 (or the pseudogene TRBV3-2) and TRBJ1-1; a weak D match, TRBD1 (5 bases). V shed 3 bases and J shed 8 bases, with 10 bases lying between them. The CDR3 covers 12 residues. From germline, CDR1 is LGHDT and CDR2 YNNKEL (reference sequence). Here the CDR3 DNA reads TGTGCCAGCAGCCACGCAGGACAAGAAGCTTTCTTT. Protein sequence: CASSHAGQEAFF.

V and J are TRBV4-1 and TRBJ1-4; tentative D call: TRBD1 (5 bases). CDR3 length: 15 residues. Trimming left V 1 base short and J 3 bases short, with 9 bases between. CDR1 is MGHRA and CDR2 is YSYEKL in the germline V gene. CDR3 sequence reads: CASSQGGRSNEKLFF. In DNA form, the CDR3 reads TGCGCCAGCAGCCAAGGGGGGAGGTCTAATGAAAAACTGTTTTTT.

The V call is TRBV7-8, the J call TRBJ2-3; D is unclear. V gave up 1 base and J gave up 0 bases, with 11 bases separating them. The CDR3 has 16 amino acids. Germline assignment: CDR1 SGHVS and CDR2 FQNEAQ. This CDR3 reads CASSLGADTSTDTQYF. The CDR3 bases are TGTGCCAGCAGCTTAGGCGCCGATACTAGCACAGATACGCAGTATTTT.

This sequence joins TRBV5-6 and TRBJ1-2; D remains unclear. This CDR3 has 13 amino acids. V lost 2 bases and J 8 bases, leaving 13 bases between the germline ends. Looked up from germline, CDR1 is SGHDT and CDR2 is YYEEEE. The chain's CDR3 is CASSFGGGRGYTF. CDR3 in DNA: TGTGCCAGCAGCTTTGGTGGAGGCAGAGGCTACACCTTC.

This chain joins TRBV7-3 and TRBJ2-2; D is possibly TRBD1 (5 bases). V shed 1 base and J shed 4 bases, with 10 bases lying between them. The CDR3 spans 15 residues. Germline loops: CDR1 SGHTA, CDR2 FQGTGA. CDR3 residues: CASSLSDRTTGELFF. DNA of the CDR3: TGTGCCAGCAGCTTAAGTGACAGAACCACCGGGGAGCTGTTTTTT.

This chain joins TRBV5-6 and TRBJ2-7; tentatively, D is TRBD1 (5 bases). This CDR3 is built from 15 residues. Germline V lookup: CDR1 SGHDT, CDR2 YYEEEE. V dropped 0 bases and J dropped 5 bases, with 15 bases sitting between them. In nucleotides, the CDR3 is TGTGCCAGCAGCTTGGTCGCAGGGTATACAAACGAGCAGTACTTC. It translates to CASSLVAGYTNEQYF.

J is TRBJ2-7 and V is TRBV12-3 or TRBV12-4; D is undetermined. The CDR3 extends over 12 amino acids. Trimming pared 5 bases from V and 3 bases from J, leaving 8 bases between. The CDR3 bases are TGTGCCAGCAGTCAACAACGCTACGAGCAGTACTTC. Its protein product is CASSQQRYEQYF.

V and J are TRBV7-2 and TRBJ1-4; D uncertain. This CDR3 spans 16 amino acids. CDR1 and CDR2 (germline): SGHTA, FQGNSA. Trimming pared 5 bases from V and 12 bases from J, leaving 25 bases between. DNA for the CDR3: TGTGCCAGCAGCCCCAGTCGCGTAGCCAGCTTAGAAGAACTGTTTTTT. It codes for CASSPSRVASLEELFF. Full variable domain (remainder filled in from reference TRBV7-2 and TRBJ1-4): GAGVSQSPSNKVTEKGKDVELRCDPISGHTALYWYRQSLGQGLEFLIYFQGNSAPDKSGLPSDRFSAERTGGSVSTLTIQRTQQEDSAVYLCASSPSRVASLEELFFGSGTQLSVL.

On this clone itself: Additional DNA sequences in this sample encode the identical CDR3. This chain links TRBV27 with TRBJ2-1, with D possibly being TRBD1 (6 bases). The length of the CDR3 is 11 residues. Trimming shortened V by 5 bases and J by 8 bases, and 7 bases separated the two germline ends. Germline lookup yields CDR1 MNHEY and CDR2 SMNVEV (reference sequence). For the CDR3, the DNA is TGTGCCAGCAGTAAGGGGGATGAGCAGTTCTTC. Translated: CASSKGDEQFF.

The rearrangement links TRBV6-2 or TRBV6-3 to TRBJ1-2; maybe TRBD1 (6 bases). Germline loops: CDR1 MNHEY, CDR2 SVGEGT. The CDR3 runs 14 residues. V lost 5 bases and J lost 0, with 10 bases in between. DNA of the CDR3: TGTGCCAGCAGTAAGGGGGTTCCTAACTATGGCTACACCTTC. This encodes CASSKGVPNYGYTF.

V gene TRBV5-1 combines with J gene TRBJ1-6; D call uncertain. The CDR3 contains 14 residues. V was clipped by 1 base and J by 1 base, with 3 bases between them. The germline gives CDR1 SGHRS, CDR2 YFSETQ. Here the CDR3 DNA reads TGCGCCAGCAGCTTGCTGTCCTATAATTCACCCCTCCACTTT. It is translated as CASSLLSYNSPLHF. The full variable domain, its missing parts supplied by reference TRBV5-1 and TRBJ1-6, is KAGVTQTPRYLIKTRGQQVTLSCSPISGHRSVSWYQQTPGQGLQFLFEYFSETQRNKGNFPGRFSGRQFSNSRSEMNVSTLELGDSALYLCASSLLSYNSPLHFGNGTRLTVT.

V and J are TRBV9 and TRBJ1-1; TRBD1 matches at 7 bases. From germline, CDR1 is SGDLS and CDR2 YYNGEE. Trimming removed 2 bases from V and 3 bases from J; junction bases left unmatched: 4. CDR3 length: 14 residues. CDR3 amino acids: CASSVGTDYTEAFF. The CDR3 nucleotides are TGTGCCAGCAGCGTGGGGACAGACTACACTGAAGCTTTCTTT. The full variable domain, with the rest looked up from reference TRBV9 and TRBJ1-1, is DSGVTQTPKHLITATGQRVTLRCSPRSGDLSVYWYQQSLDQGLQFLIQYYNGEERAKGNILERFSAQQFPDLHSELNLSSLELGDSALYFCASSVGTDYTEAFFGQGTRLTVV.

CDR3 DNA sequence: TGTGCCAGCAGCTTTGGGACAGGGGGCGGCGAGCAGTACTTC. Translation: CASSFGTGGGEQYF. The rearrangement links TRBV7-9 to TRBJ2-7, with 12 bases identical to TRBD1. Per germline, CDR1 SEHNR and CDR2 FQNEAQ (reference sequence). Unmatched junction bases numbered 3, after V lost 3 bases and J lost 6 bases. The length of the CDR3 is 14 residues.

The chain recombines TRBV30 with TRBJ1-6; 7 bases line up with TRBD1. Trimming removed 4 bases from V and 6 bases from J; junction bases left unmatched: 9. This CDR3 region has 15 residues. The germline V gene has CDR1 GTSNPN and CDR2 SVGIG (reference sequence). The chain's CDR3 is CAWKLSGTANSPLHF. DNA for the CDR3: TGTGCCTGGAAGCTATCCGGGACAGCTAATTCACCCCTCCACTTT.

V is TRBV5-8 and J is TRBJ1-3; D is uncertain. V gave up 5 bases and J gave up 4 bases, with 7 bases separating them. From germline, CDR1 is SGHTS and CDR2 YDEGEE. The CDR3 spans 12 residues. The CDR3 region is CASRGVGNTIYF. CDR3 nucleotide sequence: TGTGCCAGCAGGGGAGTGGGAAACACCATATATTTT.

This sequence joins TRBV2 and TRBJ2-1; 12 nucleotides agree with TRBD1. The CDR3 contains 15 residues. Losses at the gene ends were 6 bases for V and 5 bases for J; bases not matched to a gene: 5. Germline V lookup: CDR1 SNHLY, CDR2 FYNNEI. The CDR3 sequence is CASSFWDRGHNEQFF. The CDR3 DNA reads TGTGCCAGCAGCTTTTGGGACAGGGGGCACAATGAGCAGTTCTTC. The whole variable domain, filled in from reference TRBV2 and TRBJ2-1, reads EPEVTQTPSHQVTQMGQEVILRCVPISNHLYFYWYRQILGQKVEFLVSFYNNEISEKSEIFDDQFSVERPDGSNFTLKIRSTKLEDSAMYFCASSFWDRGHNEQFFGPGTRLTVL.

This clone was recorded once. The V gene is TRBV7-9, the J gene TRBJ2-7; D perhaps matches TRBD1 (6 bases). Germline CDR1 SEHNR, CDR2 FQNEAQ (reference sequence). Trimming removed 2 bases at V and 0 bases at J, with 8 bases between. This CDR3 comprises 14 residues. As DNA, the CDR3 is TGTGCCAGCAGCTTAACAGGGAGCTCCTACGAGCAGTACTTC. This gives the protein CASSLTGSSYEQYF.